What follows are 18 T cell receptor beta chains derived from one specimen sequenced in a study of blood T cell repertoires in COVID-19. Profiled with immunoSEQ multiplex PCR; TCRdb holds only in-frame clones, not every one. Among 70,000 or so clones listed, 76% were seen once. What was sequenced was peripheral blood. Receptor source: a man aged 55 to 70 with COVID-19, enrolled during active disease.

The chain combines TRBV5-4 with TRBJ2-5, with 10 nucleotides matching TRBD2. Germline trimming cut 4 bases from V and 2 bases from J; bases unmatched to any gene: 8. The CDR3 is made up of 16 amino acids. Germline loops: CDR1 SGHNT, CDR2 YYREEE (reference sequence). The CDR3 sequence is CASSRGGLAPQETQYF. Written as DNA, the CDR3 is TGTGCCAGCAGCCGGGGGGGACTAGCGCCTCAAGAGACCCAGTACTTC.

The chain has TRBV5-5 and TRBJ2-3, with D possibly being TRBD1 (6 bases). The germline V gene has CDR1 SGHKS and CDR2 YYEKEE (reference sequence). This CDR3 spans 13 amino acids. The V end lost 2 bases, the J end lost 3 bases, and 7 bases lay between the germline ends. CDR3 nucleotide sequence: TGTGCCAGCAGCTTAACAGGGACAGATACGCAGTATTTT. This encodes CASSLTGTDTQYF.

The chain recombines TRBV11-2 with TRBJ2-7; tentative D call: TRBD1 (6 bases). The germline V and J ends were trimmed by 5 bases and 2 bases, with 13 bases remaining between them. The CDR3 is 14 residues long. Germline values: CDR1 SGHAT, CDR2 FQNNGV. The CDR3, as DNA: TGTGCCAGCAGCATGCCCGGGACACCCTACGAGCAGTACTTC. Protein: CASSMPGTPYEQYF.

The V gene is TRBV10-3, the J gene TRBJ1-1; D gene uncertain. This CDR3 has 13 amino acids. V was clipped by 8 bases and J by 7 bases, with 17 bases between them. CDR1 is ENHRY and CDR2 is SYGVKD in the germline V gene. CDR3 DNA sequence: TGTGCCATCCTCGCCGGGTCCCTCGGTGAAGCTTTCTTT. It codes for CAILAGSLGEAFF.

V gene TRBV5-4 combines with J gene TRBJ1-1; 8 bases line up with TRBD1. V lost 4 bases to trimming and J lost 3 bases; unmatched junction nucleotides: 8. The CDR3 covers 15 residues. Germline V gene data show CDR1 as SGHNT and CDR2 as YYREEE (reference sequence). The CDR3 region is CASSTSTGGHTEAFF. The CDR3 DNA is TGTGCCAGCAGCACCTCCACAGGGGGTCACACTGAAGCTTTCTTT. Drawing the rest from reference TRBV5-4 and TRBJ1-1, the complete variable domain is ETGVTQSPTHLIKTRGQQVTLRCSSQSGHNTVSWYQQALGQGPQFIFQYYREEENGRGNFPPRFSGLQFPNYSSELNVNALELDDSALYLCASSTSTGGHTEAFFGQGTRLTVV.

V is TRBV9 and J is TRBJ1-1; weak D call: TRBD1 (6 bases). Germline lookup yields CDR1 SGDLS and CDR2 YYNGEE. This CDR3 has 13 amino acids. Between the trimmed V and J ends, which lost 3 bases and 8 bases, there was a span of 14 bases. The CDR3 DNA follows: TGTGCCAGCAGCGGACAGGCGCTAGGGGAAGCTTTCTTT. It codes for CASSGQALGEAFF.

V gene TRBV7-9 combines with J gene TRBJ2-7; 11 bases map to TRBD2. CDR3 length equals 15 residues. In germline, CDR1 is SEHNR, CDR2 FQNEAQ (reference sequence). The junction had 5 bases not matched to a gene; V was cut back by 4 bases and J by 3 bases. DNA for the CDR3: TGTGCCAGCAGCTCCCCGACTAGCGGGAACTACGAGCAGTACTTC. Encoded protein: CASSSPTSGNYEQYF.

The chain joins TRBV10-3 to TRBJ2-7, with D unclear. There are 13 residues in the CDR3. Germline V gene lookup returns CDR1 ENHRY and CDR2 SYGVKD. Trimming took off 6 bases at V and 3 bases at J, with 12 bases between the two ends. CDR3 sequence reads: CAIRPRDNYEQYF. CDR3 sequence (DNA): TGTGCCATCAGGCCCCGAGACAACTACGAGCAGTACTTC.

V and J are TRBV28 and TRBJ2-1; TRBD1 matches 8 bases. CDR3 length equals 15 residues. V was pared by 5 bases and J by 8 bases, with 11 bases of the junction left unmatched. Germline CDR1 reads MDHEN; CDR2 reads SYDVKM. The CDR3 DNA reads as TGTGCCAGCAGTACCACAGGGGGGAGGCACTATGAGCAGTTCTTC. Translated: CASSTTGGRHYEQFF.

This clone has just a few counts. Distinct nucleotide sequences in the sample also encode this CDR3. The chain uses TRBV7-9 and TRBJ1-1; TRBD1 aligns across 9 bases. With V trimmed by 5 bases and J by 1 base, 5 bases remained unmatched. Germline CDR1 reads SEHNR; CDR2 reads FQNEAQ (reference sequence). The CDR3 extends over 15 amino acids. Here the CDR3 DNA reads TGTGCCAGCAGCCTCCAGGGACAGGGGAACACTGAAGCTTTCTTT. It specifies CASSLQGQGNTEAFF.

The CDR3: CSVGVNTGELFF. The CDR3 bases are TGCAGCGTTGGCGTGAACACCGGGGAGCTGTTTTTT. J is TRBJ2-2 and V is TRBV29-1, with unresolved D. Germline CDR1 SQVTM, CDR2 ANQGSEA. The V end was cut by 4 bases, the J end by 1 base, with 4 bases between. This CDR3 contains 12 residues.

The chain uses TRBV11-1 and TRBJ1-1; D possibly corresponds to TRBD1 (6 bases). V was pared by 2 bases and J by 3 bases, with 10 bases between. CDR3 length equals 14 residues. Per germline, CDR1 SGHAT and CDR2 FQDESV (reference sequence). CDR3 bases: TGTGCCAGCAGCTTATTAGGGGGAGACACTGAAGCTTTCTTT. The encoded protein is CASSLLGGDTEAFF.

This clone is deemed medium-sized. The chain links TRBV25-1 to TRBJ1-4; 8 bases line up with TRBD1. CDR1 and CDR2 (germline): MGHDK, SYGVNS. The ends lost 4 bases at V and 3 bases at J; junction bases unmatched: 1. The CDR3 spans 14 residues. The CDR3 coding sequence is TGTGCCAGCAGTGGGACAGGGCCTAATGAAAAACTGTTTTTT. This gives the protein CASSGTGPNEKLFF.

The rearrangement joins TRBV12-3 or TRBV12-4 to TRBJ2-4; 7 bases map to TRBD1. The CDR3 spans 13 residues. Germline trimming cut 3 bases from V and 6 bases from J; bases unmatched to any gene: 2. This CDR3 reads CASSLGQINIQYF. CDR3 nucleotides: TGTGCCAGCAGTTTGGGACAGATAAACATTCAGTACTTC.

V gene TRBV19 combines with J gene TRBJ2-1; 7 positions match TRBD2. Germline V gives CDR1 LNHDA, CDR2 SQIVND (reference sequence). The J segment lost 9 bases and the V segment lost 5 bases, leaving 4 bases of the junction unmatched. The CDR3 length is 12 residues. The CDR3 DNA sequence: TGTGCCAGTAGTCCCGCGGGAGCTGAGCAGTTCTTC. It specifies CASSPAGAEQFF.

The V call is TRBV4-1, the J call TRBJ1-6; a possible D gene is TRBD1 (6 bases). This CDR3 spans 18 amino acids. V was cut by 0 bases and J by 1 base, with 13 bases left in between. Germline values: CDR1 MGHRA, CDR2 YSYEKL. Written as DNA, the CDR3 is TGCGCCAGCAGCCAAGAAGGACAGCGAGCATCCTATAATTCACCCCTCCACTTT. Translation: CASSQEGQRASYNSPLHF.

V usage is TRBV4-1 and J usage is TRBJ2-1; maybe TRBD1 (5 bases). CDR1 and CDR2 from the germline V gene are MGHRA and YSYEKL. V lost 5 bases and J lost 10, with 15 bases in between. This CDR3 comprises 13 residues. CDR3 sequence (DNA): TGCGCCAGCAGCTCCCTACAGGCCTTAGAGCAGTTCTTC. Translating gives CASSSLQALEQFF.

J is TRBJ2-1 and V is TRBV5-1; possible D gene TRBD2, 5 bases. V lost 2 bases and J lost 7, with 13 bases in between. This CDR3 is built from 14 residues. CDR1 and CDR2 (germline): SGHRS, YFSETQ. The CDR3 DNA reads TGCGCCAGCAGCTTCGGACTGTCTGCTAATGAGCAGTTCTTC. This sequence encodes CASSFGLSANEQFF.